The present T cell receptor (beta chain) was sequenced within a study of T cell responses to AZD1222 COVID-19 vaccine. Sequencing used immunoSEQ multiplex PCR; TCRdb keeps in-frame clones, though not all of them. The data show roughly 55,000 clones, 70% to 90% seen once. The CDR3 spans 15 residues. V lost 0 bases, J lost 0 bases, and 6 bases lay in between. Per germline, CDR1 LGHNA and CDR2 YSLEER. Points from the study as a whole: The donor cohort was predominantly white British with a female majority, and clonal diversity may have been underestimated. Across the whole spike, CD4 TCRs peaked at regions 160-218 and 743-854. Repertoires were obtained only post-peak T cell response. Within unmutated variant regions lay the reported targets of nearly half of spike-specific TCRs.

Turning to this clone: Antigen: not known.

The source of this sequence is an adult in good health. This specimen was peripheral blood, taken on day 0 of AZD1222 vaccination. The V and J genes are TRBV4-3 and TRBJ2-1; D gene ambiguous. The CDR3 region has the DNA TGCGCCAGCAGCCAAGATAAGGGCTCCTACAATGAGCAGTTCTTC. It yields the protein CASSQDKGSYNEQFF.